This TCR beta chain was recorded in a study of control samples from healthy donors and cancer patients. Per the germline V gene, CDR1 is SGHTA and CDR2 is FQGNSA. This CDR3 has 18 residues. V shed 2 bases and J 2 bases; nucleotides not matched to a gene: 13. Sequencing was performed with immunoSEQ multiplex PCR; in TCRdb, only in-frame clones are kept and a portion is missing. The top ten hold around 1.4% of the sample, which has 150,000 to 200,000 clones, around nine tenths seen once. The sequence came from a man aged 25 to 40 in good health. The chain uses TRBV7-2 and TRBJ2-3, with 7 bases aligning to TRBD2. Sequenced sample: blood. The chain's CDR3 is CASSLPPGGSRATDTQYF. CDR3 in DNA: TGTGCCAGCAGCTTACCCCCGGGGGGTAGCAGAGCCACAGATACGCAGTATTTT.